This TCR beta chain was identified during a study of control samples from healthy donors and cancer patients. Clones were sequenced by immunoSEQ multiplex PCR, and TCRdb holds only the in-frame ones, with some missing. The data hold 150,000 to 200,000 clones, with 80% to 90% observed a single time. In germline, CDR1 is MNHEY, CDR2 SVGAGI. The CDR3 totals 13 residues. The J segment lost 6 bases and the V segment lost 7 bases, leaving 7 bases of the junction unmatched. This TCR came from a man aged 18 to 30 in good health. The V gene is TRBV6-5, the J gene TRBJ1-2; 8 bases fit TRBD1. Sequencing used blood. In DNA, the CDR3 is TGTGCCAGCACCCGGACAGGGAGCCATGGCTACACCTTC. This sequence encodes CASTRTGSHGYTF.